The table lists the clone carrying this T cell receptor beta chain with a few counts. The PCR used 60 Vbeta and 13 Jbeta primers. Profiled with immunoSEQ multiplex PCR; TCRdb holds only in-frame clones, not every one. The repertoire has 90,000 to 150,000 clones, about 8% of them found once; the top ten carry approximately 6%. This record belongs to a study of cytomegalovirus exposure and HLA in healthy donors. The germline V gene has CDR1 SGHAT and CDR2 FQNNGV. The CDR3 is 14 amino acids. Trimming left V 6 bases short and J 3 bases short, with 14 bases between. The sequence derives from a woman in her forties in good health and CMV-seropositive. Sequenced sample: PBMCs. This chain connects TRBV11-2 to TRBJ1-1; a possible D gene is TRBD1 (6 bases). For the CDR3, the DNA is TGTGCCAGCAGGAGAATGGGGGCGGACACTGAAGCTTTCTTT. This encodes CASRRMGADTEAFF.